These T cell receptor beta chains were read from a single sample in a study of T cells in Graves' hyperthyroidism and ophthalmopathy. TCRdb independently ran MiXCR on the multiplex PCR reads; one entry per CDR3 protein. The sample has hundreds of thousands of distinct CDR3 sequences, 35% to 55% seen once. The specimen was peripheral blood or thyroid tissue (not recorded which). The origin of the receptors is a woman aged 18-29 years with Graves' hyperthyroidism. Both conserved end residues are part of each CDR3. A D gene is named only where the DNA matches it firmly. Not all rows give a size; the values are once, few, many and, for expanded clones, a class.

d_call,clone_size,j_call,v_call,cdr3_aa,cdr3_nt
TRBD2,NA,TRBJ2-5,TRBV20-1,CSAAGLAGDETQYF,TGCAGTGCCGCCGGACTAGCGGGAGACGAGACCCAGTACTTC
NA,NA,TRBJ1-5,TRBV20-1,CSASAWRGNQPQHF,TGCAGTGCTAGTGCTTGGAGGGGCAATCAGCCCCAGCATTTT
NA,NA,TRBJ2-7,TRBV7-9,CASSPDRGGGRGYEQYF,TGTGCCAGCAGCCCCGACAGGGGAGGCGGGAGAGGCTACGAGCAGTACTTC
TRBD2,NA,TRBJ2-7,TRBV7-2,CASSLTGGDLEQYF,TGTGCCAGCAGCTTGACGGGAGGGGATTTGGAGCAGTACTTC
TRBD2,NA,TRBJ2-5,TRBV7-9,CASSLLAGEVETQYF,TGTGCCAGCAGCTTATTAGCGGGAGAGGTGGAGACCCAGTACTTC
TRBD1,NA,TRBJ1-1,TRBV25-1,CASRVGGNTEAFF,TGTGCCAGCAGAGTAGGGGGCAACACTGAAGCTTTCTTT
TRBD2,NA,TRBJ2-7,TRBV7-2,CASSSAPPTGGTYEQYF,TGTGCCAGCAGCTCCGCACCGCCAACGGGAGGGACCTACGAGCAGTACTTC
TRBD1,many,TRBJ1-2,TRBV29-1,CSVGAGGLYGYTF,TGCAGCGTTGGGGCAGGGGGCCTCTATGGCTACACCTTC
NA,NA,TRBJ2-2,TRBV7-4,CASSLSGGELFF,TGTGCCAGCAGCCTGTCCGGCGGGGAGCTGTTTTTT
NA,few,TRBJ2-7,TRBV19,CASSPGHRSTYEQYF,TGTGCCAGTAGTCCGGGACATCGCTCAACCTACGAGCAGTACTTC
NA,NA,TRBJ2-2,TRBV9,CARSVGTANTGELFF,TGTGCCAGAAGCGTAGGCACAGCGAACACCGGGGAGCTGTTTTTT
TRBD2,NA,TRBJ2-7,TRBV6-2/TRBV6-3,CATPTSGRGYEQYF,TGTGCCACCCCGACTAGCGGGAGAGGATACGAGCAGTACTTC
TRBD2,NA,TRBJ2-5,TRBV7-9,CASSRGGSKAEETQYF,TGTGCCAGCAGCCGAGGCGGGAGTAAAGCAGAAGAGACCCAGTACTTC
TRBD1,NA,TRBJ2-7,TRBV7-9,CASSKTGDEQYF,TGTGCCAGCAGCAAGACAGGGGACGAGCAGTACTTC
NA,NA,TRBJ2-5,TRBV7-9,CASSQVQGGFQETQYF,TGCGCCAGCAGCCAAGTACAGGGAGGGTTCCAAGAGACCCAGTACTTC
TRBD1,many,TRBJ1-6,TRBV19,CASSIAGVDRGVHF,TGTGCCAGTAGTATAGCCGGTGTGGACAGGGGAGTCCACTTT
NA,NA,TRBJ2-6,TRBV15,CATTGASNTGANVLTF,TGTGCCACCACAGGGGCGTCGAACACTGGGGCCAACGTCCTGACTTTC
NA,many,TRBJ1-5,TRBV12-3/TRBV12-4,CASSFAGTGHQPQHF,TGTGCCAGCAGTTTCGCGGGGACGGGGCATCAGCCCCAGCATTTT
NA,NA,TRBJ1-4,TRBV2,CASSGQDFEKLFF,TGTGCCAGCAGTGGACAGGATTTCGAAAAACTGTTTTTT
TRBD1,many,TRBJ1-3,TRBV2,CASSGDRARGGNTIYF,TGTGCCAGCAGTGGAGACAGGGCACGTGGTGGAAACACCATATATTTT
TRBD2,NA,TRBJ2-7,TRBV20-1,CSAPEGSSGRAYEQYF,TGCAGTGCTCCCGAGGGGTCTAGCGGGAGGGCCTACGAGCAGTACTTC
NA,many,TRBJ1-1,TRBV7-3,CASSAGKNTEAFF,TGTGCCAGCTCCGCAGGGAAGAACACTGAAGCTTTCTTT
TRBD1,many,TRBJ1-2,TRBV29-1,CSVDTGTGYGYTF,TGCAGCGTTGACACCGGGACAGGGTATGGCTACACCTTC
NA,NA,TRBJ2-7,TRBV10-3,CASSEVREDEQYF,TGTGCCAGCAGTGAAGTCAGGGAAGACGAGCAGTACTTC
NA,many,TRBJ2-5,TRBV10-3,CAISVDQETQYF,TGTGCCATCAGCGTGGATCAAGAGACCCAGTACTTC
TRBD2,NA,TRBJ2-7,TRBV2,CASSEAGDHEQYF,TGTGCCAGCAGTGAGGCGGGAGACCACGAGCAGTACTTC
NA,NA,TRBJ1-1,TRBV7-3,CASSQDQAAGTEAFF,TGTGCCAGCAGCCAAGATCAGGCAGCGGGGACTGAAGCTTTCTTT
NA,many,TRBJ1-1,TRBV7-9,CASSLLGLNTEAFF,TGTGCCAGCAGCTTACTGGGGCTGAACACTGAAGCTTTCTTT
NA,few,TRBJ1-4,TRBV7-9,CASSPSGPANEKLFF,TGTGCCAGCAGCCCCTCCGGTCCGGCTAATGAAAAACTGTTTTTT
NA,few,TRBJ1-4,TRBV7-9,CASSPKGNEKLFF,TGTGCCAGCAGCCCCAAGGGTAATGAAAAACTGTTTTTT
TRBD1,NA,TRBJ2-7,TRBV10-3,CASSYSTGSLYEQYF,TGTGCCAGCAGTTACTCGACAGGGTCTCTCTACGAGCAGTACTTC